A selection of T cell receptor beta chains follows, all from one sample in a study of blood T cell repertoires in COVID-19. Sequenced by immunoSEQ multiplex PCR; TCRdb stores in-frame clones only, minus some. The sample holds over 45,000 clones, roughly 87% seen once. Sequenced sample: peripheral blood. These TCRs come from a man between 60 and 75 years old with active COVID-19. Both conserved end residues are part of each CDR3. D genes are given only for firm matches. Size is omitted from some rows. Given values are once, few, many or a class for expanded clones.

j_call | d_call | clone_size | v_call | cdr3_nt | cdr3_aa
TRBJ2-5 | TRBD2 | . | TRBV9 | TGTGCCAGCAGCGTCCTAGCGGGGGGGCAAGAGACCCAGTACTTC | CASSVLAGGQETQYF
TRBJ2-1 | . | . | TRBV11-3 | TGTGCCAGCAGCTTATCCGGGGGGCTGGGCGAGGACAATGAGCAGTTCTTC | CASSLSGGLGEDNEQFF
TRBJ2-2 | TRBD1 | . | TRBV5-4 | TGTGCCAGCAGTTTACAGGGGATCACCGGGGAGCTGTTTTTT | CASSLQGITGELFF
TRBJ2-2 | TRBD1 | . | TRBV5-4 | TGTGCCAGCAGACAGGGGTACGGCACCGGGGAGCTGTTTTTT | CASRQGYGTGELFF
TRBJ2-7 | TRBD2 | . | TRBV7-2 | TGTGCCAGCAGCGCCAGCGGGGGAGATCGCTACGAGCAGTACTTC | CASSASGGDRYEQYF
TRBJ1-4 | . | . | TRBV5-4 | TGTGCCAGCAGCTTAGGCGGGGTAACTAATGAAAAACTGTTTTTT | CASSLGGVTNEKLFF
TRBJ1-2 | TRBD1 | . | TRBV5-4 | TGTGCCAGCAGCTCGACAGGGACGCGGTATGGCTACACCTTC | CASSSTGTRYGYTF
TRBJ2-5 | TRBD1 | . | TRBV7-2 | TGTGCCAGCAGCCTATCGGGACAGGGGGAGACCCAGTACTTC | CASSLSGQGETQYF
TRBJ1-5 | . | . | TRBV6-5 | TGTGCCAGCGGACAGAGCAATCAGCCCCAGCATTTT | CASGQSNQPQHF
TRBJ1-4 | . | . | TRBV28 | TGTGCCAGCAGTTCCTCGACAGGCGGTGGGGAAAAACTGTTTTTT | CASSSSTGGGEKLFF
TRBJ2-3 | TRBD2 | . | TRBV11-2 | TGTGCCAGCAGCTTAAAAAGAAGCGGGGGTTCCACAGATACGCAGTATTTT | CASSLKRSGGSTDTQYF
TRBJ1-2 | . | few | TRBV4-1 | TGCGCCAGCAGCCCCACCTTGCGGGGCCACTATGGCTACACCTTC | CASSPTLRGHYGYTF
TRBJ2-7 | TRBD2 | . | TRBV6-5 | TGTGCCAGCAGTTTAGCGGGAGGTTCCTACGAGCAGTACTTC | CASSLAGGSYEQYF
TRBJ2-7 | . | . | TRBV11-3 | TGTGCCAGCAGCTCATTTAGCGGCTACGAGCAGTACTTC | CASSSFSGYEQYF
TRBJ2-2 | . | . | TRBV7-2 | TGTGCCAGCAGCCAGGACAGACGGAACACCGGGGAGCTGTTTTTT | CASSQDRRNTGELFF
TRBJ1-2 | . | . | TRBV10-1 | TGCGCCAGCAGTGAGGACAGCGGGCACTATGGCTACACCTTC | CASSEDSGHYGYTF
TRBJ2-3 | . | few | TRBV28 | TGTGCCAGCAGTTATACCCCACGGGAGACTAGCACAGATACGCAGTATTTT | CASSYTPRETSTDTQYF
TRBJ2-2 | . | . | TRBV11-2 | TGTGCCAGCAGCTTAGATCGGGGGACAGTGAACACCGGGGAGCTGTTTTTT | CASSLDRGTVNTGELFF
TRBJ2-2 | TRBD2 | . | TRBV30 | TGTGCCTGGTGCAGCGGGGTGAACACCGGGGAGCTGTTTTTT | CAWCSGVNTGELFF
TRBJ1-5 | . | few | TRBV3-1/TRBV3-2 | TGTGCCAGCAGCCAAGGACAGATACAGCCCCAGCATTTT | CASSQGQIQPQHF
TRBJ1-5 | TRBD1 | . | TRBV19 | TGTGCCAGTAGTCATTACGGGACAGGTCGGAGCAATCAGCCCCAGCATTTT | CASSHYGTGRSNQPQHF
TRBJ1-1 | . | . | TRBV7-9 | TGTGCCAGCAGCTTAGAAACAGGGTGGGCTTTCTTT | CASSLETGWAFF
TRBJ2-7 | TRBD2 | . | TRBV2 | TGTGCCAGTGTAGGACTAGCGGGAGACTTCGAGCAGTACTTC | CASVGLAGDFEQYF
TRBJ1-1 | TRBD1 | . | TRBV5-4 | TGTGCCAGCAGTTCTACGACAGGGGGCAAAACTGAAGCTTTCTTT | CASSSTTGGKTEAFF
TRBJ2-3 | TRBD1 | . | TRBV5-1 | TGCGCCAGCAGCTTGCAGGGGGCTCTAGAAGATACGCAGTATTTT | CASSLQGALEDTQYF
TRBJ2-1 | TRBD2 | . | TRBV29-1 | TGCAGCGTGGTGCCGACGGGACTAGCAGACAATGAGCAGTTCTTC | CSVVPTGLADNEQFF
TRBJ1-2 | TRBD1 | . | TRBV19 | TGTGCCAGTAGTATTGGCCGGGACAGGGTTGGCTACACCTTC | CASSIGRDRVGYTF
TRBJ1-4 | . | . | TRBV15 | TGTGCCACCAGCAGAGATCGGGGGGCTAATGAAAAACTGTTTTTT | CATSRDRGANEKLFF
TRBJ2-3 | . | once | TRBV19 | TGTGCCAGCTCCCCTCCTACCGGACACTCAATGGATACGCAGTATTTT | CASSPPTGHSMDTQYF
TRBJ2-5 | . | . | TRBV18 | TGTGCCAGCTCACCGGGAGCCGTGGAGACCCAGTACTTC | CASSPGAVETQYF